This TCR beta chain was found in a study of vaccination and CD4 T cells after COVID-19. Study-level background: Each person enrolled got two BNT162b2 or mRNA-1273 vaccine doses. Study results and caveats: Spike mono-reactivity was shown by 304 of 307 vaccine-specific clones in convalescent patients.

At the Johns Hopkins FTIC core, DNA taken from cultured CD4+ T cells was sequenced by way of the Oncomine TCR Beta short-read assay. A single record per CDR3 protein comes from TCRdb applying MiXCR to the PCR reads. This table holds 20,000 to 25,000 distinct CDR3 sequences, 67% found once. Concerning this clonotype itself: Its antigen is not identified.

Germline values: CDR1 DFQATT, CDR2 SNEGSKA (reference sequence). The CDR3 contains 16 residues. V dropped 6 bases and J dropped 1; count of bases not matched to a gene: 7. Treatment noted: roughly ten-day PBMC culture with coronavirus spike peptide pools or control peptides (ViraFEST assay). Via ViraFEST, peptide pools expanded antigen-specific T cells before TCR sequencing. The specimen was CD4+ T cells from blood, cultured in vitro, collected after SARS-CoV-2 vaccination. The V call is TRBV20-1, the J call TRBJ2-6; 9 bases align to TRBD1. The sequence was collected from a human donor who received a COVID-19 vaccine. This chain's CDR3 is CSAHRGTGSGANVLTF. The CDR3 DNA sequence: TGCAGTGCCCACCGGGGGACAGGGTCTGGGGCCAACGTCCTGACTTTC.